A single sample is the source of the 10 T cell receptor beta chains below, sequenced in a study of circulating and synovial CD4+ cells in juvenile arthritis. Sequencing was performed with immunoSEQ multiplex PCR; in TCRdb, only in-frame clones are kept and a portion is missing. The sample has some 35,000 clones, 95% to 96% seen once. Sequencing was performed on CD4+ T cells from blood. The receptor source for this set is a human donor with juvenile idiopathic arthritis.

The chain combines TRBV19 with TRBJ2-3; D unresolved. This CDR3 comprises 13 residues. V gave up 7 bases and J gave up 2 bases, with 10 bases separating them. Per germline, CDR1 LNHDA and CDR2 SQIVND (reference sequence). As DNA, the CDR3 is TGTGCCAGTATCAATTGGGCCACAGATACGCAGTATTTT. Protein product: CASINWATDTQYF.

This clone was found once. The chain has TRBV4-2 and TRBJ2-3; 10 bases line up with TRBD2. Germline trimming cut 3 bases from V and 2 bases from J; bases unmatched to any gene: 2. This CDR3 is built from 15 residues. CDR1 is LGHNA and CDR2 is YNFKEQ in the germline V gene. Here the CDR3 reads CASSQGLANTDTQYF. For the CDR3, the DNA is TGTGCCAGCAGCCAGGGACTAGCGAACACAGATACGCAGTATTTT.

The rearrangement joins TRBV27 to TRBJ2-5; 7 nucleotides align to TRBD1. The ends lost 8 bases at V and 2 bases at J; junction bases unmatched: 5. Germline CDR1 reads MNHEY; CDR2 reads SMNVEV (reference sequence). The length of the CDR3 is 13 residues. The DNA of the CDR3 is TGTGCCAGCCGTGGGACAGCGCAAGAGACCCAGTACTTC. Its protein product is CASRGTAQETQYF.

To note about this clone: A junction end diverges from the germline sequence, so it may reflect a read error. Other DNA sequences in the same sample also yield this CDR3. V is TRBV5-8 and J is TRBJ1-6; D ambiguous. CDR1 is SGHTS, CDR2 YDEGEE, per germline. The CDR3 contains 16 residues. DNA for the CDR3: TGTGCCAGCACCGAAGCGGGGAGCTCCTATAATTCCCCCCTCCACTTT. Protein: CASTEAGSSYNSPLHF.

The J gene is TRBJ1-2, the V gene TRBV19, with 8 bases matching TRBD1. Germline loops: CDR1 LNHDA, CDR2 SQIVND (reference sequence). The CDR3 contains 14 residues. Unmatched junction bases numbered 4, after V lost 5 bases and J lost 2 bases. DNA of the CDR3: TGTGCCAGTAGTGCAGGGACAGGCAACTATGGCTACACCTTC. The encoded protein is CASSAGTGNYGYTF. Complete variable domain (other parts from reference TRBV19 and TRBJ1-2): DGGITQSPKYLFRKEGQNVTLSCEQNLNHDAMYWYRQDPGQGLRLIYYSQIVNDFQKGDIAEGYSVSREKKESFPLTVTSAQKNPTAFYLCASSAGTGNYGYTFGSGTRLTVV.

The CDR3 loop reads CASSQDINTEAFF. The CDR3 DNA reads TGTGCCAGCAGCCAGGACATAAACACTGAAGCTTTCTTT. The J gene is TRBJ1-1, the V gene TRBV4-2; the D gene is possibly TRBD1 (5 bases). Deletions cut 3 bases from V and 2 bases from J, with 7 bases between. Germline V gene lookup returns CDR1 LGHNA and CDR2 YNFKEQ. The CDR3 sequence is 13 residues long.

A single count supports this clone. The chain carries TRBV9 and TRBJ2-3, with 7 bases fitting TRBD2. The CDR3 spans 15 residues. The J segment lost 0 bases and the V segment lost 3 bases, leaving 4 bases of the junction unmatched. The germline V gene has CDR1 SGDLS and CDR2 YYNGEE. Written as DNA, the CDR3 is TGTGCCAGCAGCGCCGCGGGGGTGAGCACAGATACGCAGTATTTT. Amino acids: CASSAAGVSTDTQYF.

The chain carries TRBV27 and TRBJ1-4; no clear D. The CDR3 is 14 amino acids. Trimming took 3 bases from V and 5 from J, leaving 10 bases between them. Germline V gene data show CDR1 as MNHEY and CDR2 as SMNVEV (reference sequence). This CDR3 is CASSLRGGNEKLFF. The CDR3 region has the DNA TGTGCCAGCAGTTTGCGCGGAGGAAATGAAAAACTGTTTTTT.

CDR3 sequence reads: CSVLGGRGYTF. DNA of the CDR3: TGCAGCGTTCTAGGGGGAAGGGGCTACACCTTC. The chain recombines TRBV29-1 with TRBJ1-2; TRBD1 is a possible D gene (6 bases). The CDR3 is 11 residues long. Trimming removed 5 bases from V and 8 bases from J, with 12 bases in between. The germline V gene encodes CDR1 SQVTM and CDR2 ANQGSEA.

V usage is TRBV7-9 and J usage is TRBJ2-1; 9 bases match TRBD2. Germline V gives CDR1 SEHNR, CDR2 FQNEAQ (reference sequence). Trimming cost V 3 bases and J 2 bases; bases outside gene matches: 5. The CDR3 runs to 16 residues. In DNA, the CDR3 is TGTGCCAGCAGCTTTACTAGCGGGTCTACCTACAATGAGCAGTTCTTC. Translated, it gives CASSFTSGSTYNEQFF.